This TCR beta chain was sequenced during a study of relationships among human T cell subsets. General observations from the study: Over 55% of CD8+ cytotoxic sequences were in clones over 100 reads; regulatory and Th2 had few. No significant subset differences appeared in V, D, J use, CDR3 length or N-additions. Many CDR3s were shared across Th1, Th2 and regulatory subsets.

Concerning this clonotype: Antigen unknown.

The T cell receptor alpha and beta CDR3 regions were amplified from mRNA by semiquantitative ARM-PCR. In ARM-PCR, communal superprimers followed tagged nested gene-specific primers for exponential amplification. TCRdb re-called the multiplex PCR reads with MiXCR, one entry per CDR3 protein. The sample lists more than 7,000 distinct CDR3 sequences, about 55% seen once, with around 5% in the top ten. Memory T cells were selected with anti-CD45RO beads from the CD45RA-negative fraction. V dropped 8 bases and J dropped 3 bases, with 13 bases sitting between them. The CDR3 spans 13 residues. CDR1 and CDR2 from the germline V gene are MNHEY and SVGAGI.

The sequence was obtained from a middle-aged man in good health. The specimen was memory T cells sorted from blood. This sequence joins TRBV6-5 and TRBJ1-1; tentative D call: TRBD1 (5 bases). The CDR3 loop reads CASGRTPYTEAFF. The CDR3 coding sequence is TGTGCCAGCGGTAGGACACCGTACACTGAAGCTTTCTTT.